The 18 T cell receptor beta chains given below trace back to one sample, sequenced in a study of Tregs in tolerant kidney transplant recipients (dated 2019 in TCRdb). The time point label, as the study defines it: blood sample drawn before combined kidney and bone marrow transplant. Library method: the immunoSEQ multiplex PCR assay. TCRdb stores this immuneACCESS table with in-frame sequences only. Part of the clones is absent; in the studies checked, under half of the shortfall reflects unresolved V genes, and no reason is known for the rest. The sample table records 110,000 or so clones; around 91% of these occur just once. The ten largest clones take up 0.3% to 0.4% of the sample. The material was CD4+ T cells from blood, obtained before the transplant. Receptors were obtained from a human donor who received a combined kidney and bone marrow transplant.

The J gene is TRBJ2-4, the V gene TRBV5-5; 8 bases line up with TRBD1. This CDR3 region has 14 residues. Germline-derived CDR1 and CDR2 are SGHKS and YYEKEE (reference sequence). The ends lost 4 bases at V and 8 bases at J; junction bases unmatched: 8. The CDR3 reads CASSLRTGLDIQYF. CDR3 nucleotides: TGTGCCAGCAGCCTCCGGACAGGGCTGGACATTCAGTACTTC.

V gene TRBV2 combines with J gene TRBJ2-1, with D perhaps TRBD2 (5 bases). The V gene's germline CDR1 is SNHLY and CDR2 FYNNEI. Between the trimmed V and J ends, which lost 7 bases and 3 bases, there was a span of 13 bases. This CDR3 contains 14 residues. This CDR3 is CASTDYMVYNEQFF. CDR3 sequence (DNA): TGTGCCAGCACCGACTACATGGTCTACAATGAGCAGTTCTTC.

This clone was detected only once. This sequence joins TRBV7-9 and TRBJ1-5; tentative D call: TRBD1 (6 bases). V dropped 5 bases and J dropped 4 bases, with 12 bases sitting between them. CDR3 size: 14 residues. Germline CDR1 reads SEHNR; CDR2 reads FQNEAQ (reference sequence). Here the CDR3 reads CASSPRTENQPQHF. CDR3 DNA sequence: TGTGCCAGCAGCCCCCGGACAGAGAATCAGCCCCAGCATTTT.

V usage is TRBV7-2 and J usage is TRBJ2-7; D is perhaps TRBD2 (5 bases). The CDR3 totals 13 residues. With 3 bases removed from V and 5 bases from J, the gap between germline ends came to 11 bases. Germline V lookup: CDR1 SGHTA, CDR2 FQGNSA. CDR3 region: CASSFSRDHEQYF. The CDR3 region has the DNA TGTGCCAGCAGCTTTTCCCGGGATCACGAGCAGTACTTC.

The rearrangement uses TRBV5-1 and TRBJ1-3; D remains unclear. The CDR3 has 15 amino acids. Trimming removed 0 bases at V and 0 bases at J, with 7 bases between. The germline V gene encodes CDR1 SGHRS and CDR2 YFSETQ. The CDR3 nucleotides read TGCGCCAGCAGCTTGGGGGGAGCCTCTGGAAACACCATATATTTT. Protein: CASSLGGASGNTIYF. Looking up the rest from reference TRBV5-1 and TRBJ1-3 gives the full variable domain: KAGVTQTPRYLIKTRGQQVTLSCSPISGHRSVSWYQQTPGQGLQFLFEYFSETQRNKGNFPGRFSGRQFSNSRSEMNVSTLELGDSALYLCASSLGGASGNTIYFGEGSWLTVV.

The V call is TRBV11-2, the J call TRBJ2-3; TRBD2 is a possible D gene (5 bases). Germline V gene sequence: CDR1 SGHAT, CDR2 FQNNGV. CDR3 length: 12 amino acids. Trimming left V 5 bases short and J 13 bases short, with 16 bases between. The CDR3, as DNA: TGTGCCAGCAGCGGGCCACCGGGAAGGGAGTATTTT. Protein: CASSGPPGREYF.

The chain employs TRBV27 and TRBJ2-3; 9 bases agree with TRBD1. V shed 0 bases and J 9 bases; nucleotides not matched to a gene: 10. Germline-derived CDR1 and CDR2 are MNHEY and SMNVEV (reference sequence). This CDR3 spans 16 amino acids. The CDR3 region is CASSLSWDRAQVTQYF. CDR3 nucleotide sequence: TGTGCCAGCAGTTTATCTTGGGACAGGGCCCAGGTAACGCAGTATTTT.

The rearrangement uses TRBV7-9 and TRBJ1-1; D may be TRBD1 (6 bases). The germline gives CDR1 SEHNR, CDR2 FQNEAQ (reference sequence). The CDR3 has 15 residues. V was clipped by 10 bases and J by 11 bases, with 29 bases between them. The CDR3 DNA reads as TGTGCCATTCTAGACTCCGGGGACATCGGACCCTGGGCTTTCTTT. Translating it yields CAILDSGDIGPWAFF.

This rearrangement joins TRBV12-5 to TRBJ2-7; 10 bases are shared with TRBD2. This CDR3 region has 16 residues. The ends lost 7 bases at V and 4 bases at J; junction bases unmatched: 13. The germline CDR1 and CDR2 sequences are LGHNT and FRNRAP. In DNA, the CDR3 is TGTGCTAGTGCCTCGATGGGTAGCGGGGGGACTTACGAGCAGTACTTC. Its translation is CASASMGSGGTYEQYF.

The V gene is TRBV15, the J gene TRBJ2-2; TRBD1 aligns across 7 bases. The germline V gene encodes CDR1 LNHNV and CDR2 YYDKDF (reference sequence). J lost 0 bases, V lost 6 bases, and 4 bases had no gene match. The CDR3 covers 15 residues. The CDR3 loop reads CATRGQDANTGELFF. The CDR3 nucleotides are TGTGCCACCAGAGGACAGGACGCGAACACCGGGGAGCTGTTTTTT.

Here the CDR3 DNA reads TGTGCCTGGAGCCACGGGGGGGGGCAAGAGACCCAGTACTTC. Its translation: CAWSHGGGQETQYF. J is TRBJ2-5 and V is TRBV30, with TRBD2 identical over 8 bases. Looked up from germline, CDR1 is GTSNPN and CDR2 is SVGIG (reference sequence). CDR3 length: 14 residues. The J segment lost 2 bases and the V segment lost 3 bases, leaving 5 bases of the junction unmatched.

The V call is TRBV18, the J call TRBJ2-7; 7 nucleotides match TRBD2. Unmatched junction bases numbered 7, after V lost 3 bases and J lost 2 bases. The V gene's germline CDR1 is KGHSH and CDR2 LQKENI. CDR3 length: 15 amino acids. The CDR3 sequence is CASSPRAGDAYEQYF. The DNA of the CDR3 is TGTGCCAGCTCACCCCGCGCGGGGGATGCCTACGAGCAGTACTTC.

As DNA, the CDR3 is TGTGCCAGTAGCCCAGGGACTAGCGGGTTCGAACGCAGGTACGAGCAGTACTTC. Its translation: CASSPGTSGFERRYEQYF. The V gene is TRBV19, the J gene TRBJ2-7; 12 bases are shared with TRBD2. Germline CDR1 LNHDA, CDR2 SQIVND (reference sequence). This CDR3 is 18 amino acids long. V shed 6 bases and J 4 bases; nucleotides not matched to a gene: 16. Combining the CDR3 with reference TRBV19 and TRBJ2-7 gives the whole variable domain DGGITQSPKYLFRKEGQNVTLSCEQNLNHDAMYWYRQDPGQGLRLIYYSQIVNDFQKGDIAEGYSVSREKKESFPLTVTSAQKNPTAFYLCASSPGTSGFERRYEQYFGPGTRLTVT.

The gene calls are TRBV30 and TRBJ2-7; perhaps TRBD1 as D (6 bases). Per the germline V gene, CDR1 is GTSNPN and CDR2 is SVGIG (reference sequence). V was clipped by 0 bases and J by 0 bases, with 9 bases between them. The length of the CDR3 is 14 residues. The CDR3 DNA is TGTGCCTGGAGTGTAGAGGACAGCTCCTACGAGCAGTACTTC. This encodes CAWSVEDSSYEQYF.

CDR3 loop: CASSHYNSPLHF. As DNA, the CDR3 is TGTGCCAGCAGCCACTATAATTCACCCCTCCACTTT. V usage is TRBV6-6 and J usage is TRBJ1-6; no firm D call. Trimming shortened V by 6 bases and J by 3 bases, and 3 bases separated the two germline ends. The CDR3 has 12 residues. The V gene's germline CDR1 is MNHNY and CDR2 SVGAGI (reference sequence).

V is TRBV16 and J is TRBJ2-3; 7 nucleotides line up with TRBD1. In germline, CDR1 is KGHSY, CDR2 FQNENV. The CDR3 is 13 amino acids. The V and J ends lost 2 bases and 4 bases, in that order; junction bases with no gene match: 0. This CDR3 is CASSQQGADTQYF. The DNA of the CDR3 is TGTGCCAGCAGCCAACAGGGGGCAGATACGCAGTATTTT.

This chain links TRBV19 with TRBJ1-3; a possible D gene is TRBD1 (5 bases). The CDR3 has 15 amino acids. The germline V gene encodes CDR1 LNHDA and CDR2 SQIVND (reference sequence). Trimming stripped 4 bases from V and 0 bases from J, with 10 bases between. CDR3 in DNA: TGTGCCAGTAGTAGGGGCAGAAGCTCTGGAAACACCATATATTTT. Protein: CASSRGRSSGNTIYF.

The CDR3 DNA is TGTGCCAGCAGTCCACCGGGGACAGACGAGCAGTACTTC. As protein: CASSPPGTDEQYF. This chain uses TRBV28 with TRBJ2-7, with TRBD1 matching over 7 bases. With V trimmed by 5 bases and J by 5 bases, 6 bases remained unmatched. The germline V gene has CDR1 MDHEN and CDR2 SYDVKM. The CDR3 is 13 amino acids.